These 5 T cell receptor beta chains originate from one sample sequenced in a study of CD8 T cells in ankylosing spondylitis. TCRdb reanalysed the 5' RACE reads using MiXCR and keeps one entry per CDR3 protein. The sample has about 36,000 distinct CDR3 sequences, about 6% seen once. Sequenced input: blood, either unsorted or a sorted T cell fraction (not recorded which). The origin of the receptors is a male donor with ankylosing spondylitis or in good health (not recorded which).

This clonotype has ten or more counts. This chain uses TRBV6-1 with TRBJ2-7; unclear D gene. The germline CDR1 and CDR2 sequences are MNHNS and SASEGT. The CDR3 is 13 amino acids. Trimming pared 6 bases from V and 4 bases from J, leaving 13 bases between. CDR3 DNA sequence: TGTGCCAGCAGCTTGGGTGGTGGGTACGAGCAGTACTTC. Translation: CASSLGGGYEQYF.

There are many counts of this clonotype. V and J are TRBV24-1 and TRBJ2-1, with D maybe TRBD2 (5 bases). V lost 5 bases to trimming and J lost 1 base, with 11 bases between them. Germline CDR1 reads KGHDR; CDR2 reads SFDVKD. The CDR3 totals 15 residues. Here the CDR3 reads CATSGGRESYNEQFF. The CDR3 DNA reads as TGTGCCACCAGTGGCGGAAGGGAGTCCTACAATGAGCAGTTCTTC.

This clonotype was counted many times. The chain joins TRBV4-1 to TRBJ2-3; possibly TRBD2 for D (7 bases). CDR3 size: 15 residues. With 1 base removed from V and 6 bases from J, the gap between germline ends came to 14 bases. Germline V gives CDR1 MGHRA, CDR2 YSYEKL. CDR3 nucleotides: TGCGCCAGCAGCCAAGGAGGGGGGGCCTGGGATACGCAGTATTTT. Translation gives CASSQGGGAWDTQYF.

Ten or more counts support this clonotype. The genes are TRBV6-6 and TRBJ1-2; D uncertain. This CDR3 contains 13 residues. The V end was cut by 2 bases, the J end by 6 bases, with 10 bases between. CDR1 and CDR2 (germline): MNHNY, SVGAGI (reference sequence). The CDR3 here is CASSYGNYDGYTF. CDR3 nucleotide sequence: TGTGCCAGCAGTTACGGCAACTACGATGGCTACACCTTC.

This clonotype was recorded many times. The chain carries TRBV20-1 and TRBJ2-5, with unresolved D. CDR1 and CDR2 from the germline V gene are DFQATT and SNEGSKA (reference sequence). V lost 2 bases to trimming and J lost 6 bases, with 10 bases between them. The CDR3 is 12 amino acids. The CDR3 bases are TGCAGTGCTAGACCCGGCCAGCAGACCCAGTACTTC. Its protein is CSARPGQQTQYF.